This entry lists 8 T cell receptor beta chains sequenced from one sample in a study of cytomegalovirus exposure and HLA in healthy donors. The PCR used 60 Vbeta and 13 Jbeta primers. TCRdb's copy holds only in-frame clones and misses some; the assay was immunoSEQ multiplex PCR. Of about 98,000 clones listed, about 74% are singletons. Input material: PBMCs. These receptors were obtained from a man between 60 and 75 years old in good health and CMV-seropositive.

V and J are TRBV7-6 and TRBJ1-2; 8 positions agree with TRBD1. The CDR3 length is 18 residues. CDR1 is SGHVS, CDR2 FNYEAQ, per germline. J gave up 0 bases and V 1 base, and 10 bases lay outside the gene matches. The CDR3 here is CASSLGGGQGAANYGYTF. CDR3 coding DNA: TGTGCCAGCAGCTTAGGAGGCGGGCAGGGGGCAGCTAACTATGGCTACACCTTC.

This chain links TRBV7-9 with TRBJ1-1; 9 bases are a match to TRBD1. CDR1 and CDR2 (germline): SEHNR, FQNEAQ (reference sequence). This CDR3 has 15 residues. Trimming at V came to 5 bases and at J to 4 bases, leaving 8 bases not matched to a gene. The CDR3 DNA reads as TGTGCCAGCAGCAAACCAACAGGGGGCGCCACTGAAGCTTTCTTT. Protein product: CASSKPTGGATEAFF.

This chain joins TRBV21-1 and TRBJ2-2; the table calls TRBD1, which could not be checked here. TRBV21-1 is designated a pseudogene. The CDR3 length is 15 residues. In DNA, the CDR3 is TGTGCCAGCAGCAAAGAGGACAGTCGGCCCGGGGAGCTGTTTTTT. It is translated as CASSKEDSRPGELFF.

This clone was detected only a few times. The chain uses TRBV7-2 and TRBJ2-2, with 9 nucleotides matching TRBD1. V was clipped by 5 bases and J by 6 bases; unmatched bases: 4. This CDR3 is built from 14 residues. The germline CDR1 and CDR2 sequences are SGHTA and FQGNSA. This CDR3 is CASSPTGGPGELFF. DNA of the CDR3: TGTGCCAGCAGCCCAACAGGGGGCCCCGGGGAGCTGTTTTTT.

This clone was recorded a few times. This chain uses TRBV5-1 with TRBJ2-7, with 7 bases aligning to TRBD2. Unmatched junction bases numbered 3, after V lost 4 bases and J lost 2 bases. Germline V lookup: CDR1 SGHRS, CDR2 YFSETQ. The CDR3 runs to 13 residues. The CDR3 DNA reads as TGCGCCAGCAGCATTGGGGGGGCCTACGAGCAGTACTTC. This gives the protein CASSIGGAYEQYF.

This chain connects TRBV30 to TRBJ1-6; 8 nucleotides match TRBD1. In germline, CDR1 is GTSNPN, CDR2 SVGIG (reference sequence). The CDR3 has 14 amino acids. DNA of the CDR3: TGTGCAGCGTGGGGGGTCCGACAGGGGCCACACCTCCACTTT. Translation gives CAAWGVRQGPHLHF. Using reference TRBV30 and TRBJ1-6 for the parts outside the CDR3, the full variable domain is SQTIHQWPATLVQPVGSPLSLECTVEGTSNPNLYWYRQAAGRGLQLLFYSVGIGQISSEVPQNLSASRPQDRQFILSSKKLLLSDSGFYLCAAWGVRQGPHLHFGNGTRLTVT.

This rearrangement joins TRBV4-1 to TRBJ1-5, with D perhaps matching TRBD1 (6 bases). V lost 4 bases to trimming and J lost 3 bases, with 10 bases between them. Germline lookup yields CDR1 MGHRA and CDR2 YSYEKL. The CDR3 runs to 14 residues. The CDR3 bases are TGCGCCAGCAGCCGGGGGGGGCACAATCAGCCCCAGCATTTT. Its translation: CASSRGGHNQPQHF.

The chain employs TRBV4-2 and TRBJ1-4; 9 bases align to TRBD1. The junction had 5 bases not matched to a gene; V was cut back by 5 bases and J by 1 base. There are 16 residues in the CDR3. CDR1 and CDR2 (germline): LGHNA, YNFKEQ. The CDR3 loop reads CASSGRTGETNEKLFF. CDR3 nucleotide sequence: TGTGCCAGCAGCGGGCGGACAGGGGAAACTAATGAAAAACTGTTTTTT.